A single sample is the source of the 18 T cell receptor beta chains below, sequenced in a study of CD8+CD57+ T cells in acquired aplastic anemia (dated by TCRdb to 2017 to 2018). TCRdb lists the instrument as Illumina HiSeq 2000. TCR beta VDJ combination and CDR3 sequence profiling used genomic DNA as the template. The public reads were reanalyzed by TCRdb: fastp trimming at Q25, MiXCR alignment, in-frame beta chains only. For every CDR3 protein sequence, its rows merge into one entry that carries the most common genes and DNA. Counted in this sample were about 190,000 distinct CDR3 sequences; approximately 49% of them appeared once. The ten largest clones add up to 16% of the sample. Sequenced sample: sorted CD4+, CD8+, or CD8+CD57+ T cells (not recorded which) from PBMCs. The receptors originated from a human donor in good health, serving as a control.

The chain has TRBV7-2 and TRBJ1-6, with a tentative D call TRBD1 (6 bases). V was shortened by 0 bases and J by 7 bases, with 10 bases between the two germline ends. CDR1 is SGHTA and CDR2 is FQGNSA in the germline V gene. The length of the CDR3 is 15 residues. Here the CDR3 DNA reads TGTGCCAGCAGCTTAGCAGGGGGGGTAAATTCACCCCTCCACTTT. Translating it yields CASSLAGGVNSPLHF.

This rearrangement joins TRBV7-6 to TRBJ1-6; tentatively, D is TRBD1 (6 bases). The germline gives CDR1 SGHVS, CDR2 FNYEAQ. Trimming stripped 1 base from V and 9 bases from J, with 16 bases between. This CDR3 contains 16 residues. The CDR3 region is CASSLDRVGNSSPLHF. The CDR3 DNA reads as TGTGCCAGCAGCTTAGACAGGGTCGGGAATAGTTCACCCCTCCACTTT.

Many counts were recorded for this clonotype. This chain uses TRBV9 with TRBJ2-5; TRBD1 matches at 11 bases. This CDR3 is 16 amino acids long. CDR1 and CDR2 (germline): SGDLS, YYNGEE. Trimming took 1 base from V and 4 from J; bases not matched to a gene: 6. The CDR3 DNA follows: TGTGCCAGCAGCGTACGGGGGACAGGGGGGGGAGAGACCCAGTACTTC. Its protein is CASSVRGTGGGETQYF.

The chain recombines TRBV7-3 with TRBJ2-1; TRBD1 aligns across 7 bases. The CDR3 spans 18 residues. Germline V lookup: CDR1 SGHTA, CDR2 FQGTGA. V gave up 2 bases and J gave up 0 bases; unmatched junction bases: 10. CDR3 coding DNA: TGTGCCAGCAGCTTAGACCCATCCCGGGACAGCTCCTACAATGAGCAGTTCTTC. Protein sequence: CASSLDPSRDSSYNEQFF. The complete variable domain, with remaining parts taken from reference TRBV7-3 and TRBJ2-1, reads GAGVSQTPSNKVTEKGKYVELRCDPISGHTALYWYRQSLGQGPEFLIYFQGTGAADDSGLPNDRFFAVRPEGSVSTLKIQRTERGDSAVYLCASSLDPSRDSSYNEQFFGPGTRLTVL.

Notes on this clonotype: The junction does not match germline at one end; this may be a read error. V gene TRBV20-1 combines with J gene TRBJ2-6; D is uncertain. Germline V CDR1 and CDR2: DFQATT, SNEGSKA (reference sequence). The CDR3 runs to 13 residues. The CDR3 bases are TGCAGTGCTAGGCCCTCTGTGGCCAACGTCCTGACTTTC. Residues: CSARPSVANVLTF.

As concerns this clonotype: At one boundary the junction diverges from the germline segment, which might be a read error. The V gene is TRBV7-7, the J gene TRBJ2-7, with TRBD2 matching 7 bases. There are 15 residues in the CDR3. Germline CDR1 SSHAT, CDR2 FNYEAQ (reference sequence). The CDR3 bases are TGTGCTAGCAGCTTAGAAAGCGGGATCGGCTACGAGCAGTACTTC. Protein product: CASSLESGIGYEQYF.

About this clonotype: The junction departs from germline at one end; a sequencing error may be responsible. V is TRBV7-7 and J is TRBJ1-6, with 7 bases lining up with TRBD1. This CDR3 contains 14 residues. Germline values: CDR1 SSHAT, CDR2 FNYEAQ (reference sequence). The CDR3 DNA reads TGTGCTAGCAGCTCAGGGGGACCGCGTTCACCCCTCCACTTT. Translation: CASSSGGPRSPLHF.

Ten or more counts support this clonotype. The genes are TRBV2 and TRBJ2-1; D gene ambiguous. Trimming took 4 bases from V and 5 from J, leaving 15 bases between them. The CDR3 loop spans 15 amino acids. Germline assignment: CDR1 SNHLY and CDR2 FYNNEI. This CDR3 reads CASSADKAQDNEQFF. The CDR3 region has the DNA TGTGCCAGCAGTGCTGATAAAGCCCAGGACAATGAGCAGTTCTTC.

V usage is TRBV15 and J usage is TRBJ1-1, with D tentatively TRBD1 (6 bases). This CDR3 has 14 amino acids. Germline-derived CDR1 and CDR2 are LNHNV and YYDKDF (reference sequence). V was pared by 0 bases and J by 4 bases, with 9 bases between. The chain's CDR3 is CATSRDRTVTEAFF. DNA for the CDR3: TGTGCCACCAGCAGAGATCGGACAGTCACTGAAGCTTTCTTT.

This clonotype occurred many times. The chain couples TRBV20-1 to TRBJ1-2; 8 bases line up with TRBD1. The CDR3 spans 12 residues. Germline V gives CDR1 DFQATT, CDR2 SNEGSKA (reference sequence). With V trimmed by 3 bases and J by 7 bases, 4 bases remained unmatched. The CDR3: CSARDREGGYTF. The CDR3 region has the DNA TGCAGTGCTAGGGACAGGGAAGGTGGCTACACCTTC.

This clonotype was detected ten times or more. V gene TRBV15 combines with J gene TRBJ2-5; D tentatively fits TRBD1 or TRBD2 (6 bases each). CDR3 length: 16 amino acids. Deletions cut 1 base from V and 0 bases from J, with 12 bases between. The germline V gene has CDR1 LNHNV and CDR2 YYDKDF (reference sequence). The CDR3 sequence is CATSRGRGLDQETQYF. Written as DNA, the CDR3 is TGTGCCACCAGCAGAGGACGGGGGCTGGACCAAGAGACCCAGTACTTC.

J is TRBJ2-3 and V is TRBV20-1; perhaps D is TRBD1 or TRBD2 (5 bases each). Looked up from germline, CDR1 is DFQATT and CDR2 is SNEGSKA (reference sequence). The CDR3 spans 15 residues. V was clipped by 0 bases and J by 11 bases, with 21 bases between them. CDR3 sequence: CSARDHGTRNNEQYF. The CDR3 coding sequence is TGCAGTGCTAGAGACCACGGGACGCGGAACAATGAGCAGTATTTT.

The CDR3 region has the DNA TGTGCCAGTAGTATTGGGACAGGGATGGAGACCCAGTACTTC. This gives the protein CASSIGTGMETQYF. J is TRBJ2-5 and V is TRBV19; TRBD1 aligns across 9 bases. The CDR3 has 14 residues. Germline CDR1 LNHDA, CDR2 SQIVND (reference sequence). V shed 3 bases, J shed 5 bases, and the junction held 4 bases outside the gene matches. Together with reference TRBV19 and TRBJ2-5, the CDR3 gives the full variable domain: DGGITQSPKYLFRKEGQNVTLSCEQNLNHDAMYWYRQDPGQGLRLIYYSQIVNDFQKGDIAEGYSVSREKKESFPLTVTSAQKNPTAFYLCASSIGTGMETQYFGPGTRLLVL.

V is TRBV10-3 and J is TRBJ2-6; D gene ambiguous. The CDR3 consists of 14 residues. The germline V and J ends were trimmed by 4 bases and 4 bases, with 8 bases remaining between them. CDR1 ENHRY and CDR2 SYGVKD come from the germline V gene. CDR3 in DNA: TGTGCCATCAGTGGGGTGACAGGGGCCAACGTCCTGACTTTC. Its protein is CAISGVTGANVLTF.

The chain combines TRBV20-1 with TRBJ2-2; D unresolved. This CDR3 spans 11 amino acids. Germline values: CDR1 DFQATT, CDR2 SNEGSKA (reference sequence). CDR3 loop: CSAARGGELFF. The CDR3 DNA sequence: TGCAGCGCCGCACGTGGCGGGGAGCTGTTTTTT.

This clonotype was picked up many times. The V gene is TRBV2, the J gene TRBJ2-2; TRBD1 might be the D (5 bases). Between the trimmed V and J ends, which lost 6 bases and 4 bases, there was a span of 9 bases. Germline V gives CDR1 SNHLY, CDR2 FYNNEI. This CDR3 contains 13 residues. Here the CDR3 DNA reads TGTGCCAGCAGGGCAGGGCCCACCGGGGAGCTGTTTTTT. Amino acid sequence: CASRAGPTGELFF. Based on the CDR3 plus reference TRBV2 and TRBJ2-2, the full variable domain is EPEVTQTPSHQVTQMGQEVILRCVPISNHLYFYWYRQILGQKVEFLVSFYNNEISEKSEIFDDQFSVERPDGSNFTLKIRSTKLEDSAMYFCASRAGPTGELFFGEGSRLTVL.

The rearrangement joins TRBV19 to TRBJ2-1; tentative D call: TRBD1 (7 bases). The CDR3 extends over 14 amino acids. CDR1 LNHDA and CDR2 SQIVND come from the germline V gene (reference sequence). V was pared by 5 bases and J by 7 bases, with 15 bases between. The CDR3 region is CASSDAGQLNEQFF. For the CDR3, the DNA is TGTGCCAGTAGTGATGCGGGACAGTTGAATGAGCAGTTCTTC. The whole variable domain, filled in from reference TRBV19 and TRBJ2-1, reads DGGITQSPKYLFRKEGQNVTLSCEQNLNHDAMYWYRQDPGQGLRLIYYSQIVNDFQKGDIAEGYSVSREKKESFPLTVTSAQKNPTAFYLCASSDAGQLNEQFFGPGTRLTVL.

The chain couples TRBV19 to TRBJ2-6; TRBD1 agrees at 7 bases. The CDR3 runs 15 residues. CDR1 LNHDA and CDR2 SQIVND come from the germline V gene (reference sequence). Unmatched junction bases numbered 5, after V lost 8 bases and J lost 1 base. CDR3 nucleotides: TGTGCCAGTTTACCGGACAGGTCTGGGGCCAACGTCCTGACTTTC. Translating it yields CASLPDRSGANVLTF.